This TCR beta chain emerged from a study of human T cells and chemical hapten exposure. In TCRdb, the RACE reads were re-called with MiXCR into one record per CDR3 protein. The sample carries fewer than 40,000 distinct CDR3 sequences, 5.5% recorded once. The CDR3 has 12 amino acids. The V and J ends lost 5 bases and 2 bases respectively, with 6 bases between them. Germline V gene sequence: CDR1 SGHTA, CDR2 FQGNSA. Time point described: healthy volunteer bleed at 6 weeks. Whole blood, unfractionated, served as the material for total RNA extraction. This clonotype was observed many times. This chain joins TRBV7-2 and TRBJ2-5; unclear D gene. Sequencing used whole blood. The TCR was taken from a human donor in good health. Some clones in this sample may be carry-over from other donors' samples. The CDR3 protein is CASSPTQETQYF. In DNA form, the CDR3 reads TGTGCCAGCAGCCCAACGCAAGAGACCCAGTACTTC. Looking up the rest from reference TRBV7-2 and TRBJ2-5 gives the full variable domain: GAGVSQSPSNKVTEKGKDVELRCDPISGHTALYWYRQSLGQGLEFLIYFQGNSAPDKSGLPSDRFSAERTGGSVSTLTIQRTQQEDSAVYLCASSPTQETQYFGPGTRLLVL.